The TCR beta chain under discussion was sequenced for a study of Graves' ophthalmopathy and Graves' hyperthyroidism. Study-level findings and limits: Stable hyperthyroidism and ophthalmopathy were told apart by a 13-signature model, which achieved about 88% sensitivity and nearly 84% specificity.

Germline CDR1 MNHEY, CDR2 SVGEGT. The CDR3 is 14 amino acids. Trimming took 2 bases from V and 3 from J, leaving 11 bases between them. RNA transcripts served as template for amplifying TCR beta CDR3 sequences. An opening RT-PCR round employed HTBI primers and preceded a second-round multiplex PCR. In TCRdb, the multiplex PCR reads were re-called with MiXCR into one record per CDR3 protein. The sample yields under 200,000 distinct CDR3 sequences, less than 45% seen once. In the case of this clonotype: Its antigen is currently unknown.

This sequence originates from a woman aged 40 to 50 with Graves' ophthalmopathy. The material sequenced was peripheral blood. This chain connects TRBV6-2 or TRBV6-3 to TRBJ2-7; possibly TRBD1 for D (5 bases). The DNA for the CDR3 is TGTGCCAGCAGTTACGACAGCTACCTCTACGAGCAGTACTTC. This translates into CASSYDSYLYEQYF.